Below, 20 T cell receptor beta chains from the same sample are listed, as sequenced in a study of beta chain features in type 1 diabetes. TCRB transcripts that were expressed got sequenced, as all of the isolated RNA had been reverse transcribed. Only in-frame clones appear in the TCRdb table, and some are missing; sequencing was by immunoSEQ multiplex PCR. Of about 640,000 clones in the sample, around 12% are singletons; the top ten hold about 0.11%. For these receptors, no antigen is known. Study-level points and caveats: People with Type 1 diabetes carried modestly yet significantly shorter TCRB CDR3s in all four CD4+ subsets.

Sequencing used naive CD4+ T cells from blood. Receptors were obtained from a man aged 25-45 years with type 1 diabetes.

This sequence joins TRBV25-1 and TRBJ2-5; 11 positions match TRBD1. The germline gives CDR1 MGHDK, CDR2 SYGVNS. Trimming removed 7 bases from V and 5 bases from J; junction bases left unmatched: 6. This CDR3 region has 14 residues. The CDR3 reads CASIGQGAGETQYF. The CDR3 bases are TGTGCCAGCATAGGACAGGGGGCTGGGGAGACCCAGTACTTC.

A few counts support this clone. Other nucleotide sequences in the sample specify the same CDR3. J is TRBJ1-2 and V is TRBV28, with TRBD1 identical over 7 bases. The germline V gene has CDR1 MDHEN and CDR2 SYDVKM. This CDR3 has 13 amino acids. V shed 6 bases and J 2 bases; nucleotides not matched to a gene: 3. The chain's CDR3 is CASSLQGNYGYTF. CDR3 bases: TGTGCCAGCAGCTTACAGGGGAACTATGGCTACACCTTC.

Regarding this clone: The identical CDR3 is also encoded by other nucleotide sequences in the sample. The chain couples TRBV7-9 to TRBJ1-6; the D gene is possibly TRBD1 (5 bases). Trimming took off 1 base at V and 7 bases at J, with 8 bases between the two ends. Germline V lookup: CDR1 SEHNR, CDR2 FQNEAQ (reference sequence). This CDR3 is 14 amino acids long. The CDR3 nucleotides are TGTGCCAGCAGCTTAGGACAGCCAAATTCACCCCTCCACTTT. This sequence encodes CASSLGQPNSPLHF.

The chain couples TRBV6-5 to TRBJ1-1; 11 nucleotides agree with TRBD1. CDR3 length: 15 amino acids. Germline V gene lookup returns CDR1 MNHEY and CDR2 SVGAGI. V lost 5 bases, J lost 8 bases, and 10 bases stayed unmatched. This CDR3 is CASSQGQGATGEAFF. The CDR3 nucleotides read TGTGCCAGCAGTCAAGGACAGGGGGCAACGGGGGAAGCTTTCTTT.

The table lists this clone with a few counts. The CDR3 is CAWKGLATEQFF. The CDR3 region has the DNA TGTGCCTGGAAGGGGCTAGCGACTGAGCAGTTCTTC. This sequence joins TRBV30 and TRBJ2-1, with D maybe TRBD2 (6 bases). Germline V gives CDR1 GTSNPN, CDR2 SVGIG (reference sequence). CDR3 length equals 12 residues. Trimming took 4 bases from V and 9 from J, leaving 13 bases between them. Together with reference TRBV30 and TRBJ2-1, the CDR3 gives the full variable domain: SQTIHQWPATLVQPVGSPLSLECTVEGTSNPNLYWYRQAAGRGLQLLFYSVGIGQISSEVPQNLSASRPQDRQFILSSKKLLLSDSGFYLCAWKGLATEQFFGPGTRLTVL.

Only a few counts were recorded for this clone. V gene TRBV4-2 combines with J gene TRBJ1-2, with unresolved D. V was cut by 0 bases and J by 6 bases, with 11 bases left in between. The CDR3 length is 14 residues. The germline V gene has CDR1 LGHNA and CDR2 YNFKEQ. The CDR3 sequence: CASSQDRQADGYTF. Here the CDR3 DNA reads TGTGCCAGCAGCCAAGATCGTCAGGCGGATGGCTACACCTTC.

V gene TRBV9 combines with J gene TRBJ1-5; TRBD1 is a possible D gene (6 bases). The germline V gene encodes CDR1 SGDLS and CDR2 YYNGEE. This CDR3 comprises 13 residues. The ends were cut back, 6 bases at V and 6 bases at J, with 13 bases in the middle. The CDR3 DNA reads TGTGCCAGCACATCAGGGGAAGGTCAGCCCCAGCATTTT. It codes for CASTSGEGQPQHF.

A few counts support this clone. This CDR3 is also generated by other DNA sequences in the sample. The chain is built from TRBV6-1 and TRBJ2-6; the D gene is possibly TRBD2 (5 bases). Trimming took 4 bases from V and 2 from J, leaving 9 bases between them. Per the germline V gene, CDR1 is MNHNS and CDR2 is SASEGT. The CDR3 consists of 15 residues. CDR3 amino acids: CASSGRTAGANVLTF. The CDR3 nucleotides read TGTGCCAGCAGTGGAAGGACTGCTGGGGCCAACGTCCTGACTTTC.

The chain carries TRBV28 and TRBJ2-3; TRBD2 is a possible D gene (5 bases). Between the trimmed V and J ends, which lost 4 bases and 7 bases, there was a span of 12 bases. Looked up from germline, CDR1 is MDHEN and CDR2 is SYDVKM. This CDR3 has 13 amino acids. CDR3 bases: TGTGCCAGCAGTTCGGGGTTGGGCTATACGCAGTATTTT. Amino acid sequence: CASSSGLGYTQYF.

The gene calls are TRBV4-1 and TRBJ2-3; D ambiguous. Germline assignment: CDR1 MGHRA and CDR2 YSYEKL. Trimming removed 0 bases from V and 5 bases from J, with 6 bases in between. CDR3 length: 13 amino acids. CDR3 DNA: TGCGCCAGCAGCCAAGATATAGGAGATACGCAGTATTTT. This encodes CASSQDIGDTQYF.

Only a few counts were recorded for this clone. The rearrangement links TRBV9 to TRBJ1-2; 9 bases match TRBD1. CDR1 is SGDLS, CDR2 YYNGEE, per germline. Losses at the gene ends were 0 bases for V and 6 bases for J; bases not matched to a gene: 6. This CDR3 is built from 15 residues. In DNA, the CDR3 is TGTGCCAGCAGCGTAGTGGGGACAGGGATCCATGGCTACACCTTC. As protein: CASSVVGTGIHGYTF.

The genes are TRBV7-2 and TRBJ2-3; no firm D call. Germline V gene lookup returns CDR1 SGHTA and CDR2 FQGNSA. Trimming cost V 0 bases and J 6 bases, with 4 bases left between them. The CDR3 length is 12 residues. DNA for the CDR3: TGTGCCAGCAGCTTAGCGTGGGATACGCAGTATTTT. Amino acid sequence: CASSLAWDTQYF.

Remarks on this clone: At the DNA level, this CDR3 is encoded by other sequences in the same sample as well. The chain couples TRBV9 to TRBJ1-2; TRBD1 matches at 8 bases. This CDR3 is 13 amino acids long. Looked up from germline, CDR1 is SGDLS and CDR2 is YYNGEE. Trimming cost V 2 bases and J 3 bases; bases outside gene matches: 0. The CDR3 region is CASSVTGDYGYTF. The CDR3 DNA is TGTGCCAGCAGCGTGACAGGGGACTATGGCTACACCTTC.

The gene calls are TRBV29-1 and TRBJ2-7, with TRBD1 identical over 7 bases. CDR1 is SQVTM, CDR2 ANQGSEA, per germline. CDR3 length: 12 residues. J was trimmed by 2 bases and V by 4 bases; bases with no gene match: 2. The CDR3 loop is CSVGQGTYEQYF. The CDR3 nucleotides are TGCAGCGTTGGACAGGGTACCTACGAGCAGTACTTC.

V and J are TRBV7-2 and TRBJ1-4; TRBD1 matches at 7 bases. Trimming removed 1 base from V and 7 bases from J; junction bases left unmatched: 6. Germline CDR1 SGHTA, CDR2 FQGNSA. The CDR3 runs to 15 residues. The CDR3 protein is CASSLVEGAFEKLFF. In DNA, the CDR3 is TGTGCCAGCAGCTTAGTTGAGGGGGCGTTTGAAAAACTGTTTTTT. Full variable domain (outside the CDR3, taken from reference TRBV7-2 and TRBJ1-4): GAGVSQSPSNKVTEKGKDVELRCDPISGHTALYWYRQSLGQGLEFLIYFQGNSAPDKSGLPSDRFSAERTGGSVSTLTIQRTQQEDSAVYLCASSLVEGAFEKLFFGSGTQLSVL.

The table lists this clone with a few counts. The chain combines TRBV9 with TRBJ2-5; D is unclear. The V gene's germline CDR1 is SGDLS and CDR2 YYNGEE. V dropped 0 bases and J dropped 5 bases, with 14 bases sitting between them. CDR3 length equals 15 residues. CDR3 nucleotide sequence: TGTGCCAGCAGCGTAGCGGATGGACGTCGGGAGACCCAGTACTTC. Amino acid sequence: CASSVADGRRETQYF. Based on the CDR3 plus reference TRBV9 and TRBJ2-5, the full variable domain is DSGVTQTPKHLITATGQRVTLRCSPRSGDLSVYWYQQSLDQGLQFLIQYYNGEERAKGNILERFSAQQFPDLHSELNLSSLELGDSALYFCASSVADGRRETQYFGPGTRLLVL.

The chain joins TRBV12-5 to TRBJ2-2; 9 bases agree with TRBD1. CDR1 and CDR2 from the germline V gene are LGHNT and FRNRAP. There are 14 residues in the CDR3. Trimming cost V 6 bases and J 6 bases; bases outside gene matches: 5. This CDR3 is CASGTGTGPGELFF. The CDR3 nucleotides read TGTGCTAGTGGCACCGGGACAGGGCCCGGGGAGCTGTTTTTT.

This clone showed up just a few times. V usage is TRBV29-1 and J usage is TRBJ1-1, with 8 bases lining up with TRBD1. Per germline, CDR1 SQVTM and CDR2 ANQGSEA. The CDR3 is 13 residues long. V shed 3 bases, J shed 4 bases, and the junction held 4 bases outside the gene matches. The CDR3 DNA is TGCAGCGTTGAGAGGGGGACAGGCACTGAAGCTTTCTTT. Amino acid sequence: CSVERGTGTEAFF.

The chain links TRBV2 to TRBJ2-2, with D unresolved. Trimming pared 6 bases from V and 4 bases from J, leaving 9 bases between. Germline lookup yields CDR1 SNHLY and CDR2 FYNNEI. This CDR3 region has 13 residues. The CDR3 DNA sequence: TGTGCCAGCAGCATCTACGGCACCGGGGAGCTGTTTTTT. It is translated as CASSIYGTGELFF. Based on the CDR3 plus reference TRBV2 and TRBJ2-2, the full variable domain is EPEVTQTPSHQVTQMGQEVILRCVPISNHLYFYWYRQILGQKVEFLVSFYNNEISEKSEIFDDQFSVERPDGSNFTLKIRSTKLEDSAMYFCASSIYGTGELFFGEGSRLTVL.

This sequence joins TRBV4-2 and TRBJ1-4; D unresolved. Trimming took 1 base from V and 2 from J, leaving 20 bases between them. CDR1 and CDR2 (germline): LGHNA, YNFKEQ. The CDR3 consists of 19 residues. CDR3 residues: CASSQVYLKETITNEKLFF. Here the CDR3 DNA reads TGTGCCAGCAGCCAAGTCTATCTGAAGGAAACGATTACTAATGAAAAACTGTTTTTT.